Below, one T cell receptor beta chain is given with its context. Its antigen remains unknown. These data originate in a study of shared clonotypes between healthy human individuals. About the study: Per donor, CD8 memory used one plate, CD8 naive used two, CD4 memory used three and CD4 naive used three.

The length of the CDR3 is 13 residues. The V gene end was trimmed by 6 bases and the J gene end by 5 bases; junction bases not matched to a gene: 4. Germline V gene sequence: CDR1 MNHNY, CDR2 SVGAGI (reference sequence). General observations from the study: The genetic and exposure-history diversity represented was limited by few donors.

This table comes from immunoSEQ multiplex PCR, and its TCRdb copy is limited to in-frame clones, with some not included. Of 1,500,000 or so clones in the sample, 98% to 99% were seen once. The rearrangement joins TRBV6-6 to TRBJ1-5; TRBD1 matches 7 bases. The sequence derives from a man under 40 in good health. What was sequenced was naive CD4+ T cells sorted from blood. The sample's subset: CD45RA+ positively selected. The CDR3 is CASSPDRDQPQHF. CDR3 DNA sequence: TGTGCCAGCAGCCCCGACAGGGATCAGCCCCAGCATTTT.